A selection of T cell receptor beta chains follows, all from one sample in a study of liver allograft versus peripheral blood T cells. TCRdb re-called the reads with MiXCR, one entry per CDR3 protein. The sample lists over 9,000 distinct CDR3 sequences, 25% to 30% occurring once. The receptors come from a human patient who had a liver transplant. The graft donor may account for some of the T cells. Both conserved end residues are part of each CDR3. Each record gives: clone size, D gene, J gene, V gene, CDR3 protein, CDR3 DNA. D genes are given only for firm matches. The size of a clone is reported for some rows only, either as once, few or many, or as a class for expanded clones.

clone_size: medium-sized; d_call: -; j_call: TRBJ1-6; v_call: TRBV18; cdr3_aa: CASSPTVYNSPLHF; cdr3_nt: TGTGCCAGCTCACCGACAGTCTATAATTCACCCCTCCACTTT
clone_size: few; d_call: TRBD1; j_call: TRBJ1-6; v_call: TRBV12-3/TRBV12-4; cdr3_aa: CASSLGRGNSPLHF; cdr3_nt: TGTGCCAGCAGCCTGGGCAGGGGGAATTCACCCCTCCACTTT
clone_size: medium-sized; d_call: TRBD1; j_call: TRBJ2-2; v_call: TRBV10-3; cdr3_aa: CAIRDREAGELFF; cdr3_nt: TGTGCCATCAGGGACAGGGAGGCCGGGGAGCTGTTTTTT
clone_size: few; d_call: -; j_call: TRBJ1-1; v_call: TRBV12-3/TRBV12-4; cdr3_aa: CASRQYTSSNTEAFF; cdr3_nt: TGTGCCAGCAGACAATACACATCAAGTAACACTGAAGCTTTCTTT
clone_size: medium-sized; d_call: TRBD1; j_call: TRBJ1-4; v_call: TRBV7-9; cdr3_aa: CASRPRQGSEKLFF; cdr3_nt: TGTGCCAGCAGACCGAGACAGGGCAGTGAAAAACTGTTTTTT
clone_size: -; d_call: -; j_call: TRBJ1-4; v_call: TRBV12-3/TRBV12-4; cdr3_aa: CASRKPKGGANEKLFF; cdr3_nt: TGTGCCAGCAGAAAACCTAAGGGGGGGGCTAATGAAAAACTGTTTTTT
clone_size: few; d_call: TRBD1; j_call: TRBJ1-5; v_call: TRBV6-1; cdr3_aa: CASSDRGQGNQPQHF; cdr3_nt: TGTGCCAGCAGTGATCGGGGACAGGGAAATCAGCCCCAGCATTTT
clone_size: -; d_call: -; j_call: TRBJ2-1; v_call: TRBV20-1; cdr3_aa: CSASSRGHEQFF; cdr3_nt: TGCAGTGCTAGTTCTAGAGGGCATGAGCAGTTCTTC
clone_size: -; d_call: TRBD2; j_call: TRBJ2-3; v_call: TRBV6-6; cdr3_aa: CASSSVLAGGTDTQYF; cdr3_nt: TGTGCCAGCAGCTCTGTTCTAGCGGGGGGGACAGATACGCAGTATTTT
clone_size: -; d_call: TRBD2; j_call: TRBJ2-7; v_call: TRBV20-1; cdr3_aa: CTSGPSGYEQYF; cdr3_nt: TGCACCTCGGGACCTAGCGGCTACGAGCAGTACTTC
clone_size: -; d_call: -; j_call: TRBJ1-6; v_call: TRBV5-6; cdr3_aa: CASSLVGNNSPLHF; cdr3_nt: TGTGCCAGCAGCTTGGTCGGGAACAATTCACCCCTCCACTTT
clone_size: medium-sized; d_call: TRBD2; j_call: TRBJ2-1; v_call: TRBV28; cdr3_aa: CASSGADGTSRNEQFF; cdr3_nt: TGTGCCAGCAGTGGGGCTGACGGGACTAGCCGTAATGAGCAGTTCTTC
clone_size: medium-sized; d_call: -; j_call: TRBJ1-6; v_call: TRBV6-5; cdr3_aa: CASNMQGGSPLHF; cdr3_nt: TGTGCCAGCAACATGCAGGGAGGCTCACCCCTCCACTTT
clone_size: -; d_call: TRBD1; j_call: TRBJ1-1; v_call: TRBV9; cdr3_aa: CASSATGVNTEAFF; cdr3_nt: TGTGCCAGCAGCGCGACAGGGGTGAACACTGAAGCTTTCTTT
clone_size: many; d_call: TRBD1; j_call: TRBJ1-5; v_call: TRBV20-1; cdr3_aa: CSAGVPGQGARTQHF; cdr3_nt: TGCAGTGCTGGAGTGCCGGGACAGGGGGCAAGGACCCAGCATTTT
clone_size: -; d_call: TRBD1; j_call: TRBJ1-1; v_call: TRBV5-6; cdr3_aa: CASSPGQGFDTEAFF; cdr3_nt: TGTGCCAGCAGCCCGGGACAGGGATTCGACACTGAAGCTTTCTTT
clone_size: few; d_call: -; j_call: TRBJ2-7; v_call: TRBV28; cdr3_aa: CASGLLGGVGGGDEQYF; cdr3_nt: TGTGCCAGCGGCCTTTTAGGGGGCGTCGGGGGTGGCGACGAGCAGTACTTC
clone_size: few; d_call: TRBD1; j_call: TRBJ2-7; v_call: TRBV24-1; cdr3_aa: CATSGGDSSYEQYF; cdr3_nt: TGTGCCACCAGTGGAGGGGACAGCTCCTACGAGCAGTACTTC
clone_size: -; d_call: -; j_call: TRBJ1-1; v_call: TRBV20-1; cdr3_aa: CSARSTAQRNTEAFF; cdr3_nt: TGCAGTGCTAGATCCACCGCACAGAGGAACACTGAAGCTTTCTTT
clone_size: medium-sized; d_call: TRBD1; j_call: TRBJ1-6; v_call: TRBV6-5; cdr3_aa: CASSPGQAVSPLHF; cdr3_nt: TGTGCCAGCAGTCCCGGACAGGCCGTTTCACCCCTCCACTTT
clone_size: -; d_call: -; j_call: TRBJ1-1; v_call: TRBV28; cdr3_aa: CASSFHGRAFF; cdr3_nt: TGTGCCAGCAGTTTCCACGGGAGAGCTTTCTTT
clone_size: -; d_call: -; j_call: TRBJ2-3; v_call: TRBV20-1; cdr3_aa: CSAPDRWRGDTDTQYF; cdr3_nt: TGCAGTGCCCCCGATCGGTGGCGGGGAGACACAGATACGCAGTATTTT
clone_size: -; d_call: TRBD1; j_call: TRBJ2-6; v_call: TRBV29-1; cdr3_aa: CSVGTGAGANVLTF; cdr3_nt: TGCAGCGTTGGGACAGGGGCTGGGGCCAACGTCCTGACTTTC
clone_size: -; d_call: -; j_call: TRBJ2-1; v_call: TRBV11-3; cdr3_aa: CASSSAGAYYNEQFF; cdr3_nt: TGTGCCAGCAGCTCGGCAGGGGCCTACTACAATGAGCAGTTCTTC
clone_size: medium-sized; d_call: -; j_call: TRBJ2-7; v_call: TRBV6-6; cdr3_aa: CASRPPLARISYEQYF; cdr3_nt: TGTGCCAGCAGACCTCCCCTGGCGAGGATCTCCTACGAGCAGTACTTC
clone_size: -; d_call: -; j_call: TRBJ2-2; v_call: TRBV20-1; cdr3_aa: CSAPGGLKNTGELFF; cdr3_nt: TGCAGTGCCCCAGGCGGACTCAAGAACACCGGGGAGCTGTTTTTT
clone_size: medium-sized; d_call: TRBD2; j_call: TRBJ2-1; v_call: TRBV20-1; cdr3_aa: CSASRGGGTYNEQFF; cdr3_nt: TGCAGTGCTAGTCGGGGGGGCGGCACCTACAATGAGCAGTTCTTC
clone_size: medium-sized; d_call: -; j_call: TRBJ1-6; v_call: TRBV6-1; cdr3_aa: CASAVQWNDNSPLHF; cdr3_nt: TGTGCCAGCGCTGTACAGTGGAACGATAATTCACCCCTCCACTTT
clone_size: few; d_call: -; j_call: TRBJ1-1; v_call: TRBV28; cdr3_aa: CASFENTEAFF; cdr3_nt: TGTGCCAGCTTTGAGAACACTGAAGCTTTCTTT
clone_size: medium-sized; d_call: -; j_call: TRBJ1-2; v_call: TRBV18; cdr3_aa: CASSRMDLPSDHGYTF; cdr3_nt: TGTGCCAGCTCACGCATGGACCTACCCTCTGACCATGGCTACACCTTC
clone_size: many; d_call: TRBD1; j_call: TRBJ1-2; v_call: TRBV20-1; cdr3_aa: CSASKTGEGYTF; cdr3_nt: TGCAGTGCTAGCAAGACAGGGGAGGGCTACACCTTC
clone_size: few; d_call: TRBD2; j_call: TRBJ2-7; v_call: TRBV20-1; cdr3_aa: CSASPSGRVPEQYF; cdr3_nt: TGCAGTGCTAGCCCCAGCGGGAGGGTCCCCGAGCAGTACTTC
clone_size: -; d_call: TRBD2; j_call: TRBJ2-1; v_call: TRBV4-1; cdr3_aa: CASSQGVLAGGPNEQFF; cdr3_nt: TGCGCCAGCAGCCAAGGAGTACTAGCGGGGGGGCCGAATGAGCAGTTCTTC
clone_size: -; d_call: -; j_call: TRBJ2-3; v_call: TRBV30; cdr3_aa: CAWRRLYSSTDTQYF; cdr3_nt: TGTGCCTGGAGGAGATTATACAGTAGCACAGATACGCAGTATTTT
clone_size: -; d_call: TRBD2; j_call: TRBJ2-1; v_call: TRBV14; cdr3_aa: CASSQFPWSSGRRGFAEQFF; cdr3_nt: TGTGCCAGCAGCCAATTTCCATGGTCTAGCGGGAGGCGGGGATTCGCTGAGCAGTTCTTC
clone_size: medium-sized; d_call: TRBD1; j_call: TRBJ1-2; v_call: TRBV18; cdr3_aa: CASSPGQDSGYTF; cdr3_nt: TGTGCCAGCTCCCCGGGACAGGATTCCGGCTACACCTTC
clone_size: medium-sized; d_call: TRBD1; j_call: TRBJ1-2; v_call: TRBV6-5; cdr3_aa: CASSRDREESQYGYTF; cdr3_nt: TGTGCCAGCAGCCGAGACAGGGAGGAGAGTCAGTATGGCTACACCTTC
clone_size: -; d_call: -; j_call: TRBJ1-1; v_call: TRBV28; cdr3_aa: CASTSPGQNTEAFF; cdr3_nt: TGTGCCAGCACCTCCCCGGGACAGAACACTGAAGCTTTCTTT
clone_size: -; d_call: -; j_call: TRBJ2-1; v_call: TRBV6-2/TRBV6-3; cdr3_aa: CASSFDLTGEASNEQFF; cdr3_nt: TGTGCCAGCAGTTTCGACTTAACGGGAGAGGCTAGCAATGAGCAGTTCTTC
clone_size: medium-sized; d_call: -; j_call: TRBJ1-2; v_call: TRBV28; cdr3_aa: CASSVDIYGYTF; cdr3_nt: TGTGCCAGCAGCGTGGACATCTATGGCTACACCTTC
clone_size: -; d_call: -; j_call: TRBJ2-3; v_call: TRBV6-6; cdr3_aa: CASSYSDQAADTQYF; cdr3_nt: TGTGCCAGCAGTTACTCGGACCAAGCGGCTGATACGCAGTATTTT
clone_size: few; d_call: TRBD1; j_call: TRBJ1-5; v_call: TRBV10-2; cdr3_aa: CASSGTGGVQPQHF; cdr3_nt: TGCGCCAGCAGTGGGACAGGGGGCGTTCAGCCCCAGCATTTT
clone_size: -; d_call: -; j_call: TRBJ1-4; v_call: TRBV25-1; cdr3_aa: CASSEGSTNEKLFF; cdr3_nt: TGTGCCAGCAGTGAGGGTTCAACTAATGAAAAACTGTTTTTT
clone_size: few; d_call: TRBD2; j_call: TRBJ2-5; v_call: TRBV12-3/TRBV12-4; cdr3_aa: CASTPGLAGVLETQYF; cdr3_nt: TGTGCCAGCACCCCGGGACTAGCGGGAGTATTAGAGACCCAGTACTTC
clone_size: -; d_call: -; j_call: TRBJ1-6; v_call: TRBV6-6; cdr3_aa: CASSSSGNSPLHF; cdr3_nt: TGTGCCAGCAGTTCGTCAGGGAATTCACCCCTCCACTTT
clone_size: -; d_call: TRBD1; j_call: TRBJ1-6; v_call: TRBV5-1; cdr3_aa: CASSATGGWDASPLHF; cdr3_nt: TGCGCCAGCAGCGCGACAGGGGGTTGGGACGCTTCACCCCTCCACTTT
clone_size: once; d_call: -; j_call: TRBJ1-5; v_call: TRBV11-2; cdr3_aa: CASSGDTGNQPQHF; cdr3_nt: TGTGCCAGCAGCGGGGACACCGGCAATCAGCCCCAGCATTTT
clone_size: -; d_call: TRBD1; j_call: TRBJ2-1; v_call: TRBV20-1; cdr3_aa: CSALDRGNSYNEQFF; cdr3_nt: TGCAGTGCCCTGGACAGGGGAAACTCCTACAATGAGCAGTTCTTC
clone_size: many; d_call: TRBD2; j_call: TRBJ2-7; v_call: TRBV18; cdr3_aa: CASFPGGGEQYF; cdr3_nt: TGTGCCAGCTTCCCGGGAGGGGGCGAGCAGTACTTC
clone_size: -; d_call: -; j_call: TRBJ2-5; v_call: TRBV9; cdr3_aa: CASSASLDSGQETQYF; cdr3_nt: TGTGCCAGCAGCGCCTCACTAGATTCTGGTCAAGAGACCCAGTACTTC
clone_size: -; d_call: TRBD2; j_call: TRBJ2-7; v_call: TRBV11-2; cdr3_aa: CASSPELAFGYEQYF; cdr3_nt: TGTGCCAGCAGCCCCGAACTAGCGTTCGGGTACGAGCAGTACTTC
clone_size: -; d_call: -; j_call: TRBJ2-1; v_call: TRBV6-1; cdr3_aa: CASSKTSAGTSYNEQFF; cdr3_nt: TGTGCCAGCAGTAAAACCTCAGCCGGGACTTCCTACAATGAGCAGTTCTTC
clone_size: medium-sized; d_call: -; j_call: TRBJ2-2; v_call: TRBV27; cdr3_aa: CASRWSRTGELFF; cdr3_nt: TGTGCCAGCAGATGGTCTAGAACCGGGGAGCTGTTTTTT